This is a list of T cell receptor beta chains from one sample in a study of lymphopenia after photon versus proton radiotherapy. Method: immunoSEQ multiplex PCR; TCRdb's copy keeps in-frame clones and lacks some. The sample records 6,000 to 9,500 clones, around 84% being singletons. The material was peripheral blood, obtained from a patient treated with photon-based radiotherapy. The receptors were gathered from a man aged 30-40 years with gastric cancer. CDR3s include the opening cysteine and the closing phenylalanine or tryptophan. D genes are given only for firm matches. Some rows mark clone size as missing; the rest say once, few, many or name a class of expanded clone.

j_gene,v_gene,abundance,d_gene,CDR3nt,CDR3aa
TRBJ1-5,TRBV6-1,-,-,TGTGCCAGCAGTGCAACGCAGGGCCCCGATCAGCCCCAGCATTTT,CASSATQGPDQPQHF
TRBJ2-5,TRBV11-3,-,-,TGTGCCAGCAGCTTAGCGGAAGGAGAGACCCAGTACTTC,CASSLAEGETQYF
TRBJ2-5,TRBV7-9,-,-,TGTGCCAGCAGCTTAGGGGAACAAGAGACCCAGTACTTC,CASSLGEQETQYF
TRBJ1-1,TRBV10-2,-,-,TGCGCCAGCAGGTCCAGGGACCTCTACACTGAAGCTTTCTTT,CASRSRDLYTEAFF
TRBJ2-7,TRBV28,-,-,TGTGCCAGCAGTTTTAACAGAGTTGCCTACGAGCAGTACTTC,CASSFNRVAYEQYF
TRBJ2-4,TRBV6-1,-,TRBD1,TGTGCCAGCGCCGGACAGGAAAACATTCAGTACTTC,CASAGQENIQYF
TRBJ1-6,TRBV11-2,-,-,TGTGCCAGCAGCTTCTCCTGGGTCTCACCCCTCCACTTT,CASSFSWVSPLHF
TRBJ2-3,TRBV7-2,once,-,TGTGCCAGCAGCCCCTCGGCGGGTAGCACAGATACGCAGTATTTT,CASSPSAGSTDTQYF
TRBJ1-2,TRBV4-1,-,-,TGCGCCAGCAGCCAAGCGGACGGGGACTATAGCTACACCTTC,CASSQADGDYSYTF
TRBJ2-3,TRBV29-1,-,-,TGCAGCGCTGGAGCCTTCACAGATACGCAGTATTTT,CSAGAFTDTQYF
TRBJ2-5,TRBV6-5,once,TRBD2,TGTGCCAGCAGTGCGGGAGCAGGAGTGGAGACCCAGTACTTC,CASSAGAGVETQYF
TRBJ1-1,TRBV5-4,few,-,TGTGCCAGCAGTTTACAGGGCGTCACTGAAGCTTTCTTT,CASSLQGVTEAFF
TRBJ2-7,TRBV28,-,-,TGTGCCAGCAAGGGGCCAGGGAGCTCCTACGAGCAGTACTTC,CASKGPGSSYEQYF
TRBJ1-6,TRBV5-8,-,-,TGTGCCAGCAGCTTGGTCGGGGGCAGTAATTCACCCCTCCACTTT,CASSLVGGSNSPLHF
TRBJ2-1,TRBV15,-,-,TGTGCCACCAGCAGAGATGGATACACACCGCATGAGCAGTTCTTC,CATSRDGYTPHEQFF
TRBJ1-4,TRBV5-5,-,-,TGTGCCAGCAGCTGGACCGCAACTAATGAAAAACTGTTTTTT,CASSWTATNEKLFF
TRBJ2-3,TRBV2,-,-,TGTGCCAGCATCGGTGGGCTGCGCACAGATACGCAGTATTTT,CASIGGLRTDTQYF
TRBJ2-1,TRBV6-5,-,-,TGTGCCAGCAGACGCCTCGGGCTCTACAATGAGCAGTTCTTC,CASRRLGLYNEQFF
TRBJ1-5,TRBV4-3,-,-,TGCGCCAGCAGCCAAGTACCCTCGCGGGGCAATCAGCCCCAGCATTTT,CASSQVPSRGNQPQHF